This T cell receptor beta chain came from a study of Ad26.COV2.S vaccination and SARS-CoV-2 variants. As for the study in general: Donor was assigned to the Ad26.COV2.S arm of trial COV1001. The study gave Ad26.COV2.S intramuscularly, once or twice 56 days apart.

The treatment denotes: some 20 received Ad26.COV2.S at low or high dose, single or two shots; about 5 received placebo; per-sample allocation not given. Specimens were obtained on day 63 following the first vaccine or placebo injection. In the vaccine, an Ad26 vector expressed the SARS-CoV-2 spike of the Wuhan strain. This clone was seen only once. The antigen is not known. The data were produced by immunoSEQ multiplex PCR, yet TCRdb's version contains in-frame clones alone and is incomplete. This sample has hundreds of thousands of clones; roughly 90% occur once, and the top ten carry approximately 5.9%. Germline CDR1 and CDR2: GTSNPN and SVGIG (reference sequence). Trimming took 0 bases from V and 3 from J, leaving 12 bases between them. This CDR3 has 15 amino acids. Broader study findings: Total T cell responses were possibly underestimated by TCR breadth and depth analyses.

Source: peripheral blood, taken in a trial of Ad26.COV2.S vaccine versus placebo. The V call is TRBV30, the J call TRBJ1-5; no clear D. This receptor was obtained from a person between 18 and 65 years old who received the Ad26.COV2.S COVID-19 vaccine or a placebo. The CDR3 DNA follows: TGTGCCTGGAGTGTATACGGGCAGTCCAATCAGCCCCAGCATTTT. Translated, it gives CAWSVYGQSNQPQHF.